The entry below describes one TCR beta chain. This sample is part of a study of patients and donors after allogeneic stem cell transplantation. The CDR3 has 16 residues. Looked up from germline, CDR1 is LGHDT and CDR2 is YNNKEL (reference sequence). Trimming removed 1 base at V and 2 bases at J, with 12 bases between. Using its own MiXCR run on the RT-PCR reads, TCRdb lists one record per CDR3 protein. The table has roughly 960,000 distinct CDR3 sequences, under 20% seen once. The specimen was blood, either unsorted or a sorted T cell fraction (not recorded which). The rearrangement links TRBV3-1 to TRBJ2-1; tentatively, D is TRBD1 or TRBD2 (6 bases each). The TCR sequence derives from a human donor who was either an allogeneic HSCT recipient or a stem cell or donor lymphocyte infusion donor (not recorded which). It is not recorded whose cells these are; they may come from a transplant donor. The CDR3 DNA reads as TGTGCCAGCAGCCAAGTGGGGGGCAGGACCTACAATGAGCAGTTCTTC. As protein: CASSQVGGRTYNEQFF.